This TCR beta chain derives from a study of human T cells and chemical hapten exposure. A single record per CDR3 protein comes from TCRdb applying MiXCR to the RACE reads. The sample holds around 200,000 distinct CDR3 sequences, nearly 30% seen once. This clonotype was detected a few times. V lost 2 bases to trimming and J lost 7 bases, with 5 bases between them. Germline CDR1 is MDHEN and CDR2 is SYDVKM. There are 11 residues in the CDR3. Time point described: pre-sensitization, week 0. As to treatment: therapeutic diphenylcyclopropenone sensitization with weekly scalp DPC. This specimen consisted of whole blood, obtained in connection with sensitization to the hapten diphenylcyclopropenone (DPC). This TCR was sampled from a woman in her 30s with alopecia areata. Some clones in this sample may be carry-over from other donors' samples. This rearrangement joins TRBV28 to TRBJ1-1; D is unclear. The DNA of the CDR3 is TGTGCCAGCAGTTTAAGTCGTGAAGCTTTCTTT. Translated, it gives CASSLSREAFF.